This TCR beta chain emerged from a study of metastatic and nonmetastatic thyroid tumors. Study-level background: The study looked at repertoires side by side in blood and in tumor or nodule tissue from malignant and benign thyroid patients. Whole-study results and caveats: The reported finding was significantly higher TCR beta diversity in malignant thyroid tumors relative to benign nodules, in blood and tumor.

Concerning this clone: The antigen is not known. At one end, the junction sequence differs from germline, possibly due to a read error.

Original handling: What underpinned the distant-metastasis classifier for papillary thyroid cancer was the set of CDR3 differences across clinicopathological groups. TCRdb called clones again from the PCR reads with MiXCR. TCRdb's processing, not the authors', yielded these V and J calls. The repertoire holds some 29,000 clones, 3.7% seen once, with 3% to 3.5% in the top ten. Each patient came to thyroid surgery without any prior treatment (of any kind). This CDR3 is 15 amino acids long. The V gene's germline CDR1 is SGDLS and CDR2 YYNGEE. The chain has TRBV9 and TRBJ2-7; 8 positions agree with TRBD2. This receptor was identified in a male donor with papillary thyroid cancer or a benign thyroid nodule (not recorded which). Some clones in this sample may be carry-over from other donors' samples. Sequenced input: blood. The DNA for the CDR3 is TGTGTCAGCAGCGTCGCAGGCGGGAGGACCTACGAGCAGTACTTC. Its protein product is CVSSVAGGRTYEQYF.